This TCR beta chain was sequenced in a study of T-cell memory formation after mild COVID-19. Study information: TCR clusters were mostly donor specific.

At least ten counts were recorded for this clonotype. Its specificity is unknown. Study results and caveats: Within pre-infection memory, some responding clones were found, suggesting cross-reactive memory joined.

Each CDR3 protein gets one entry after TCRdb re-called the 5' RACE reads with MiXCR. Here the sample spans about 250,000 distinct CDR3 sequences, approximately 19% being singletons. The sample consisted of PBMCs or a T cell subset sorted from them (not recorded which). This TCR derives from a man between 18 and 29 years old who had mild COVID-19 (a few samples of this study predate the infection). Cell type and time point are not known.

For the CDR3, the DNA is TGTGCCAGCAGCCAAAGGGATGGGGGGGACCAAGAGACCCAGTACTTC. Translated: CASSQRDGGDQETQYF. The chain joins TRBV4-2 to TRBJ2-5; 7 bases line up with TRBD2. Germline V gene lookup returns CDR1 LGHNA and CDR2 YNFKEQ. This CDR3 is built from 16 residues. After removal of 2 bases from V and 0 bases from J, the junction contained 6 bases not matched to a gene.